These 17 T cell receptor beta chains share one sample of origin, sequenced in a study of control samples from healthy donors and cancer patients. Sequencing was performed with immunoSEQ multiplex PCR; in TCRdb, only in-frame clones are kept and a portion is missing. The top ten clones hold over 1.5% of a sample with about 200,000 clones, approximately 90% of them seen once. Sequenced input: blood. The receptors were sampled from a young man in good health.

The chain uses TRBV6-1 and TRBJ1-6; no clear D. The CDR3 length is 15 residues. V lost 2 bases, J lost 3 bases, and 8 bases lay in between. Germline CDR1 is MNHNS and CDR2 is SASEGT. This chain's CDR3 is CASSESTFYNSPLHF. In DNA, the CDR3 is TGTGCCAGCAGTGAATCCACGTTCTATAATTCACCCCTCCACTTT.

This chain connects TRBV5-1 to TRBJ1-1; the D is unclear. This CDR3 has 18 amino acids. The V and J ends lost 4 bases and 0 bases respectively, with 22 bases between them. CDR1 SGHRS and CDR2 YFSETQ come from the germline V gene. CDR3 protein: CASSTFSGMLGMNTEAFF. In nucleotides, the CDR3 is TGCGCCAGCAGCACATTTTCGGGAATGCTTGGGATGAACACTGAAGCTTTCTTT.

This sequence joins TRBV5-1 and TRBJ1-5; D is undetermined. The CDR3 totals 14 residues. In germline, CDR1 is SGHRS, CDR2 YFSETQ. With 0 bases removed from V and 4 bases from J, the gap between germline ends came to 8 bases. Written as DNA, the CDR3 is TGCGCCAGCAGCTTGGAAGGCCGGAATCAGCCCCAGCATTTT. As protein: CASSLEGRNQPQHF.

The CDR3 nucleotides are TGTGCCAGCAGCTTAGATGTTACACCCCTCCACTTT. This translates into CASSLDVTPLHF. The chain has TRBV7-9 and TRBJ1-6; D unresolved. Germline CDR1 and CDR2: SEHNR and FQNEAQ (reference sequence). The CDR3 is 12 amino acids. V lost 1 base and J lost 11, with 6 bases in between.

The chain uses TRBV3-1 (or the pseudogene TRBV3-2) and TRBJ2-1, with D tentatively TRBD1 (5 bases). The germline gives CDR1 LGHDT, CDR2 YNNKEL (reference sequence). The CDR3 is made up of 16 amino acids. Trimming cost V 1 base and J 0 bases, with 10 bases left between them. The CDR3 DNA reads TGTGCCAGCAGCCAAGTCGGGCAGGGCTCCTACAATGAGCAGTTCTTC. Its protein is CASSQVGQGSYNEQFF.

The chain has TRBV11-2 and TRBJ2-7; D gene uncertain. V was shortened by 2 bases and J by 3 bases, with 8 bases between the two germline ends. The V gene's germline CDR1 is SGHAT and CDR2 FQNNGV. CDR3 length: 13 amino acids. The CDR3 reads CASSLFLVYEQYF. CDR3 coding DNA: TGTGCCAGCAGCTTATTCCTGGTCTACGAGCAGTACTTC. The entire variable domain, with the rest obtained from reference TRBV11-2 and TRBJ2-7, is as follows: EAGVAQSPRYKIIEKRQSVAFWCNPISGHATLYWYQQILGQGPKLLIQFQNNGVVDDSQLPKDRFSAERLKGVDSTLKIQPAKLEDSAVYLCASSLFLVYEQYFGPGTRLTVT.

The chain couples TRBV19 to TRBJ2-1; TRBD2 agrees at 11 bases. Trimming took 3 bases from V and 7 from J; bases not matched to a gene: 5. CDR1 is LNHDA, CDR2 SQIVND, per germline (reference sequence). The CDR3 length is 15 residues. The CDR3 DNA reads as TGTGCCAGTAGTATGTTAGCGGGGGGGCGGAATGAGCAGTTCTTC. Protein sequence: CASSMLAGGRNEQFF.

The V call is TRBV7-9, the J call TRBJ1-2; the D is unclear. This CDR3 is 14 amino acids long. The germline V gene has CDR1 SEHNR and CDR2 FQNEAQ (reference sequence). V dropped 5 bases and J dropped 3 bases, with 13 bases sitting between them. CDR3 DNA sequence: TGTGCCAGCAGCCAGATAAAGGCTGACTATGGCTACACCTTC. Translated, it gives CASSQIKADYGYTF.

The CDR3 region is CASSFRANPTEAFF. The CDR3 coding sequence is TGTGCCAGCAGCTTTAGGGCTAACCCCACTGAAGCTTTCTTT. The chain recombines TRBV9 with TRBJ1-1; D remains unclear. Trimming took 4 bases from V and 4 from J, leaving 14 bases between them. The CDR3 sequence is 14 residues long. Germline loops: CDR1 SGDLS, CDR2 YYNGEE.

The chain carries TRBV18 and TRBJ2-7; possible D gene TRBD2, 7 bases. Germline CDR1 is KGHSH and CDR2 is LQKENI. V lost 6 bases and J lost 0, with 9 bases in between. The CDR3 sequence is 13 residues long. CDR3 sequence reads: CASSGGPSYEQYF. The CDR3 nucleotides are TGTGCCAGCTCCGGGGGGCCCTCCTACGAGCAGTACTTC.

This clone is a singleton in its sample. This chain connects TRBV5-6 to TRBJ1-4; D ambiguous. CDR1 is SGHDT and CDR2 is YYEEEE in the germline V gene. The CDR3 contains 16 residues. V lost 2 bases to trimming and J lost 1 base, with 12 bases between them. CDR3 region: CASSFGGVRTNEKLFF. For the CDR3, the DNA is TGTGCCAGCAGCTTCGGTGGGGTAAGAACTAATGAAAAACTGTTTTTT.

The rearrangement joins TRBV11-2 to TRBJ2-1, with D uncertain. Germline-derived CDR1 and CDR2 are SGHAT and FQNNGV. Trimming shortened V by 5 bases and J by 5 bases, and 10 bases separated the two germline ends. The CDR3 runs to 13 residues. CDR3 nucleotide sequence: TGTGCCAGCAGCCTGTGGACCGACAATGAGCAGTTCTTC. Its protein is CASSLWTDNEQFF.

The chain employs TRBV6-5 and TRBJ2-1; no definite D call. Looked up from germline, CDR1 is MNHEY and CDR2 is SVGAGI. The CDR3 runs to 13 residues. V was shortened by 0 bases and J by 2 bases, with 2 bases between the two germline ends. DNA for the CDR3: TGTGCCAGCAGTTACTCAACCTACAATGAGCAGTTCTTC. Amino acids: CASSYSTYNEQFF.

As concerns this clone: This CDR3 is also generated by other DNA sequences in the sample. The rearrangement links TRBV10-3 to TRBJ2-7; the match to TRBD2 covers 7 bases. Germline CDR1 is ENHRY and CDR2 is SYGVKD. J was trimmed by 7 bases and V by 11 bases; bases with no gene match: 14. This CDR3 spans 13 amino acids. CDR3 loop: CALGGLTADEQYF. The CDR3 bases are TGTGCCTTGGGGGGACTAACGGCTGATGAGCAGTACTTC.

The rearrangement links TRBV24-1 to TRBJ2-1; maybe TRBD1 (6 bases). Looked up from germline, CDR1 is KGHDR and CDR2 is SFDVKD. With 5 bases removed from V and 2 bases from J, the gap between germline ends came to 9 bases. CDR3 length: 14 amino acids. CDR3 nucleotides: TGTGCCACCAGTGGGGCAGGGGCCTACAATGAGCAGTTCTTC. Amino acids: CATSGAGAYNEQFF.

The chain couples TRBV9 to TRBJ2-1, with D possibly being TRBD2 (5 bases). Germline loops: CDR1 SGDLS, CDR2 YYNGEE. The CDR3 totals 15 residues. Trimming removed 0 bases from V and 2 bases from J, with 9 bases in between. DNA of the CDR3: TGTGCCAGCAGCGTAGTCCCGACTACCTACAATGAGCAGTTCTTC. Translation gives CASSVVPTTYNEQFF. The full variable domain, with the rest looked up from reference TRBV9 and TRBJ2-1, is DSGVTQTPKHLITATGQRVTLRCSPRSGDLSVYWYQQSLDQGLQFLIQYYNGEERAKGNILERFSAQQFPDLHSELNLSSLELGDSALYFCASSVVPTTYNEQFFGPGTRLTVL.

The chain has TRBV5-1 and TRBJ1-2; no firm D call. V was pared by 0 bases and J by 8 bases, with 17 bases between. Germline V gives CDR1 SGHRS, CDR2 YFSETQ. This CDR3 contains 15 residues. This CDR3 reads CASSLAGGVGIGYTF. CDR3 nucleotides: TGCGCCAGCAGCTTGGCCGGTGGGGTTGGCATCGGCTACACCTTC.